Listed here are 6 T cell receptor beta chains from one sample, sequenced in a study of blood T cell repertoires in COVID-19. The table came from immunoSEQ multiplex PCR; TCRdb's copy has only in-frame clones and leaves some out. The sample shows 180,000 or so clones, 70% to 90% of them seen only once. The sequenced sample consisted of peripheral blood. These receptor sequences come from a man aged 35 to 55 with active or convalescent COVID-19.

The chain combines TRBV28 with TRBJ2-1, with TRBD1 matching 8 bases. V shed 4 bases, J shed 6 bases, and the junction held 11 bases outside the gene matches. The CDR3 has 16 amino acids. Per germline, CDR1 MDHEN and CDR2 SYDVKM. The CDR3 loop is CASSSPGQGSPNEQFF. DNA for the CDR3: TGTGCCAGCAGTTCCCCAGGACAGGGCTCGCCCAATGAGCAGTTCTTC. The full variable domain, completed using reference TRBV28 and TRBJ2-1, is DVKVTQSSRYLVKRTGEKVFLECVQDMDHENMFWYRQDPGLGLRLIYFSYDVKMKEKGDIPEGYSVSREKKERFSLILESASTNQTSMYLCASSSPGQGSPNEQFFGPGTRLTVL.

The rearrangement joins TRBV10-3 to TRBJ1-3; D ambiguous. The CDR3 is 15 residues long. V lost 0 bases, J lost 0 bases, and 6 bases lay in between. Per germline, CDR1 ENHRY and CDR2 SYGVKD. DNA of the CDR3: TGTGCCATCAGTGAGTCTGTTAGCTCTGGAAACACCATATATTTT. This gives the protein CAISESVSSGNTIYF.

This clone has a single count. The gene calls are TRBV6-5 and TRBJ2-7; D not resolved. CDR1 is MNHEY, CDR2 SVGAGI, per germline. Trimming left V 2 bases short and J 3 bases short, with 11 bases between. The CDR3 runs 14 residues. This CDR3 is CASSYHSSYYEQYF. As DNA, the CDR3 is TGTGCCAGCAGTTACCATTCTAGTTACTACGAGCAGTACTTC.

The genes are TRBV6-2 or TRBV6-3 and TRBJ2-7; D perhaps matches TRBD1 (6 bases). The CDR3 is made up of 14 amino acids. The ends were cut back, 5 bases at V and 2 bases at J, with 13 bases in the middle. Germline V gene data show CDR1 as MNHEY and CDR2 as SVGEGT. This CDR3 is CASSPTGRAYEQYF. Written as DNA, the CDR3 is TGTGCCAGCAGTCCGACAGGTCGAGCCTACGAGCAGTACTTC.

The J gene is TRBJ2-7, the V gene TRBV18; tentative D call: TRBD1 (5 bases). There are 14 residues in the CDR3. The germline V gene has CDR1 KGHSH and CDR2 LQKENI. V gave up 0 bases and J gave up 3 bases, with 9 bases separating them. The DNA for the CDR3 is TGTGCCAGCTCACCACCGGGGCAGGGCTACGAGCAGTACTTC. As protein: CASSPPGQGYEQYF. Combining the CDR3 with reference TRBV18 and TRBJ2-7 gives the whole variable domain NAGVMQNPRHLVRRRGQEARLRCSPMKGHSHVYWYRQLPEEGLKFMVYLQKENIIDESGMPKERFSAEFPKEGPSILRIQQVVRGDSAAYFCASSPPGQGYEQYFGPGTRLTVT.

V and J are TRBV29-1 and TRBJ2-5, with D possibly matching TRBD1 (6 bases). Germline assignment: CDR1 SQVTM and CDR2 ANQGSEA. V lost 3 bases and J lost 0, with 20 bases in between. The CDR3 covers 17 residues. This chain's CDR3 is CSVEKDSPFWDQETQYF. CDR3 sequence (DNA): TGCAGCGTTGAGAAGGACAGTCCCTTTTGGGACCAAGAGACCCAGTACTTC. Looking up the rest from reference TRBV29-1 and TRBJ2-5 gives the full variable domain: SAVISQKPSRDICQRGTSLTIQCQVDSQVTMMFWYRQQPGQSLTLIATANQGSEATYESGFVIDKFPISRPNLTFSTLTVSNMSPEDSSIYLCSVEKDSPFWDQETQYFGPGTRLLVL.